This T cell receptor beta chain was obtained from a study of CD8+CD57+ T cells in acquired aplastic anemia. Study in general: DNA per sorted CD4+ or CD8+ sample ranged about 0.2 to 30 ug, averaging roughly 3.3 ug.

Using genomic DNA as the template, TCR beta VDJ and CDR3 profiling was carried out. One entry per CDR3 protein, called by TCRdb with MiXCR from the reads. The sample contains 90,000 to 150,000 distinct CDR3 sequences, 55% to 60% of which appear only once. Findings and limits, study-wide: Patients and controls were found to share around 30 CD8+ CDR3 sequences.

This clonotype was seen a handful of times. As yet, its antigen is unknown. Between the trimmed V and J ends, which lost 2 bases and 0 bases, there was a span of 10 bases. Germline assignment: CDR1 KGHDR and CDR2 SFDVKD. The CDR3 is 17 residues long. All sequencing subjects had displayed CD8+CD57+ cell expansion on flow cytometry. Every patient presented with severe acquired aplastic anemia. Sampling of blood occurred while the patients had still received no therapy. The TCR comes from a human donor with aplastic anemia. What was sequenced was sorted CD4+, CD8+, or CD8+CD57+ T cells (not recorded which) from PBMCs. This sequence joins TRBV24-1 and TRBJ2-6; maybe TRBD2 (5 bases). The CDR3 DNA reads as TGTGCCACCAGTGATTGGGAGAAGGCCTCTGGGGCCAACGTCCTGACTTTC. This codes for CATSDWEKASGANVLTF.